The T cell receptor (beta chain) under discussion was sequenced for a study of blood T cell repertoires in COVID-19. About the study: Donors in the United States, Italy and Spain gave samples during acute or convalescent COVID-19. PBMCs, B-cell-depleted T cells, or T cells provided the cDNA or gDNA that made up the material.

In the original processing: The assay estimated nucleated cells by amplifying reference gene primers. The data were produced by immunoSEQ multiplex PCR, yet TCRdb's version contains in-frame clones alone and is incomplete. V, J and clone size are those of that table, while D and trimming were read from the DNA. The sample holds some 74,000 clones; 76% are singletons and the top ten take roughly 15%. Trimming took 3 bases from V and 2 from J, leaving 20 bases between them. The CDR3 runs to 18 residues. CDR1 and CDR2 from the germline V gene are MGHRA and YSYEKL. This chain connects TRBV4-1 to TRBJ1-5; a possible D gene is TRBD1 (5 bases). This receptor was taken from a man between 65 and 85 years old with active or convalescent COVID-19. Sequencing used peripheral blood. DNA for the CDR3: TGCGCCAGCAGCCACCCCCGGGGCGGGGTGGGGGGCAATCAGCCCCAGCATTTT. This translates into CASSHPRGGVGGNQPQHF.